Presented here are 20 T cell receptor beta chains from one specimen sequenced in a study of vaccination and CD4 T cells after COVID-19. Treatment here: 10-day PBMC culture with coronavirus spike peptide pools or control peptides (ViraFEST assay). These receptors are not linked to any known antigen. The Oncomine TCR Beta short-read assay was applied to DNA of cultured CD4+ T cells. TCRdb used MiXCR to reprocess the PCR reads, holding one entry per CDR3 protein. The sample consists of fewer than 15,000 distinct CDR3 sequences, 25% to 35% of them appearing once. Material: CD4+ T cells from blood, cultured in vitro, obtained before SARS-CoV-2 vaccination. The receptors here all came from a human donor who received a COVID-19 vaccine.

This chain joins TRBV9 and TRBJ2-5; TRBD2 agrees at 7 bases. The ends lost 0 bases at V and 5 bases at J; junction bases unmatched: 7. The CDR3 is 15 residues long. Germline CDR1 is SGDLS and CDR2 is YYNGEE. CDR3 in DNA: TGTGCCAGCAGCGTAGCCGGGGGGACGGGGGAGACCCAGTACTTC. It translates to CASSVAGGTGETQYF.

CDR3 sequence reads: CSAKDPGSGNTIYF. DNA for the CDR3: TGCAGTGCCAAAGACCCGGGGAGCGGAAACACCATATATTTT. The chain has TRBV20-1 and TRBJ1-3; unclear D gene. V dropped 6 bases and J dropped 4 bases, with 16 bases sitting between them. Germline-derived CDR1 and CDR2 are DFQATT and SNEGSKA (reference sequence). This CDR3 comprises 14 residues.

V gene TRBV20-1 combines with J gene TRBJ1-5; tentatively, D is TRBD1 (6 bases). Germline V gives CDR1 DFQATT, CDR2 SNEGSKA (reference sequence). Trimming removed 0 bases at V and 7 bases at J, with 22 bases between. The CDR3 is 17 amino acids. CDR3 DNA: TGCAGTGCTAGAGATCCCTCCGGGGACACGGCCTTACAGCCCCAGCATTTT. This gives the protein CSARDPSGDTALQPQHF.

The chain carries TRBV6-1 and TRBJ1-2, with 8 bases identical to TRBD1. Germline V CDR1 and CDR2: MNHNS, SASEGT. With 2 bases clipped from V and 8 bases from J, the junction kept 13 bases outside the gene matches. CDR3 length: 16 residues. For the CDR3, the DNA is TGTGCCAGCAGTGAAAACCGACCGTTGGACAGGGACGGCTACACCTTC. Residues: CASSENRPLDRDGYTF.

The chain joins TRBV27 to TRBJ1-6, with D hard to call. Germline loops: CDR1 MNHEY, CDR2 SMNVEV (reference sequence). The V end was cut by 7 bases, the J end by 4 bases, with 8 bases between. The CDR3 contains 13 residues. This CDR3 reads CASNWEYNSPLHF. The CDR3 region has the DNA TGTGCCAGCAACTGGGAATATAATTCACCCCTCCACTTT.

This rearrangement joins TRBV5-1 to TRBJ1-1, with D perhaps TRBD1 (5 bases). V was trimmed by 4 bases and J by 0 bases, leaving 16 bases between them. This CDR3 has 16 amino acids. Germline lookup yields CDR1 SGHRS and CDR2 YFSETQ. The CDR3 bases are TGCGCCAGCAGCCTCCAGCCTCCAGGGATGAACACTGAAGCTTTCTTT. This gives the protein CASSLQPPGMNTEAFF. Drawing the rest from reference TRBV5-1 and TRBJ1-1, the complete variable domain is KAGVTQTPRYLIKTRGQQVTLSCSPISGHRSVSWYQQTPGQGLQFLFEYFSETQRNKGNFPGRFSGRQFSNSRSEMNVSTLELGDSALYLCASSLQPPGMNTEAFFGQGTRLTVV.

The rearrangement uses TRBV6-1 and TRBJ1-2; D remains unclear. V was cut by 8 bases and J by 4 bases, with 14 bases left in between. Germline V gives CDR1 MNHNS, CDR2 SASEGT. The CDR3 is made up of 13 amino acids. The CDR3 here is CASERASPYGYTF. CDR3 DNA: TGTGCCAGCGAAAGGGCTTCCCCCTATGGCTACACCTTC.

This clonotype has only a few counts. The chain employs TRBV20-1 and TRBJ2-3; D is possibly TRBD1 (5 bases). CDR1 DFQATT and CDR2 SNEGSKA come from the germline V gene (reference sequence). The CDR3 runs 12 residues. V was shortened by 6 bases and J by 0 bases, with 7 bases between the two germline ends. As DNA, the CDR3 is TGCAGTGCACAGGTCAGCACAGATACGCAGTATTTT. This gives the protein CSAQVSTDTQYF.

The V gene is TRBV7-8, the J gene TRBJ1-3, with D perhaps matching TRBD1 (5 bases). V lost 2 bases, J lost 3 bases, and 11 bases lay in between. The CDR3 has 15 amino acids. In germline, CDR1 is SGHVS, CDR2 FQNEAQ. Here the CDR3 DNA reads TGTGCCAGCAGCTTATTAGCCAGGGTTGGAAACACCATATATTTT. Protein sequence: CASSLLARVGNTIYF.

The V and J genes are TRBV10-3 and TRBJ2-7, with D possibly being TRBD2 (5 bases). V dropped 8 bases and J dropped 4 bases, with 12 bases sitting between them. CDR3 length equals 12 residues. Germline loops: CDR1 ENHRY, CDR2 SYGVKD. As DNA, the CDR3 is TGTGCCATCTCAAAGGACTTTTACGAGCAGTACTTC. Its protein is CAISKDFYEQYF.

This clonotype was seen more than once but under ten times. This chain connects TRBV2 to TRBJ1-1; 7 positions agree with TRBD1. Germline loops: CDR1 SNHLY, CDR2 FYNNEI. The CDR3 has 18 amino acids. With 5 bases clipped from V and 1 base from J, the junction kept 16 bases outside the gene matches. The CDR3 DNA is TGTGCCAGCAGTATCATTACCGGGACAGCCTCTCCGAACACTGAAGCTTTCTTT. It encodes CASSIITGTASPNTEAFF.

This clonotype was detected a few times. The rearrangement uses TRBV12-3 or TRBV12-4 and TRBJ1-6; D remains ambiguous. V gave up 6 bases and J gave up 11 bases, with 23 bases separating them. The CDR3 runs 16 residues. In DNA, the CDR3 is TGTGCCAGCAGCCGATCACCCATCCGGGGTATCACACCCCTCCACTTT. Translation gives CASSRSPIRGITPLHF.

V gene TRBV15 combines with J gene TRBJ1-2, with unresolved D. The ends were cut back, 0 bases at V and 4 bases at J, with 18 bases in the middle. Germline values: CDR1 LNHNV, CDR2 YYDKDF (reference sequence). The CDR3 is 17 residues long. CDR3 nucleotides: TGTGCCACCAGCAGAGACCCTTGGGCAGCAAGTTCCTATGGCTACACCTTC. The encoded protein is CATSRDPWAASSYGYTF.

The chain employs TRBV6-4 and TRBJ1-1, with D perhaps matching TRBD1 (6 bases). Germline-derived CDR1 and CDR2 are MRHNA and SNTAGT. The CDR3 runs 14 residues. V lost 6 bases and J 7 bases, leaving 18 bases between the germline ends. The CDR3 sequence is CASSDGQKVFEAFF. The CDR3, as DNA: TGTGCCAGCAGCGACGGACAGAAAGTGTTTGAAGCTTTCTTT.

The chain recombines TRBV12-3 or TRBV12-4 with TRBJ2-7; TRBD1 matches at 9 bases. V trimming: 4 bases; J trimming: 2 bases; junction bases outside the gene matches: 6. The CDR3 has 15 amino acids. DNA for the CDR3: TGTGCCAGCAGTTCACGGACAGGGGATACCTACGAGCAGTACTTC. It translates to CASSSRTGDTYEQYF.

In regard to this clonotype: A much larger clonotype is one base distant, so this may be a read error. J is TRBJ1-1 and V is TRBV20-1; perhaps TRBD1 as D (5 bases). Trimming removed 6 bases at V and 3 bases at J, with 20 bases between. The germline V gene encodes CDR1 DFQATT and CDR2 SNEGSKA (reference sequence). The CDR3 is 15 residues long. For the CDR3, the DNA is TGCAGTGCCATGGCCCGGACACGCATGTACACTGAAGCTTTCTTT. Amino acid sequence: CSAMARTRMYTEAFF.

The genes are TRBV19 and TRBJ2-5, with 11 bases that match TRBD2. The V gene's germline CDR1 is LNHDA and CDR2 SQIVND (reference sequence). This CDR3 is 16 amino acids long. V shed 4 bases, J shed 4 bases, and the junction held 8 bases outside the gene matches. The CDR3, as DNA: TGTGCCAGTAGTACCTATAGCGGGGGGGCCATAGAGACCCAGTACTTC. Protein product: CASSTYSGGAIETQYF. The complete variable domain, with remaining parts taken from reference TRBV19 and TRBJ2-5, reads DGGITQSPKYLFRKEGQNVTLSCEQNLNHDAMYWYRQDPGQGLRLIYYSQIVNDFQKGDIAEGYSVSREKKESFPLTVTSAQKNPTAFYLCASSTYSGGAIETQYFGPGTRLLVL.

In its sample, this clonotype ranks as medium-sized (0.01 to 0.1%). The chain uses TRBV15 and TRBJ1-6; D not resolved. Germline V gives CDR1 LNHNV, CDR2 YYDKDF (reference sequence). The ends were cut back, 1 base at V and 3 bases at J, with 16 bases in the middle. The CDR3 consists of 18 residues. The CDR3 sequence is CATSRVLGRAFYNSPLHF. CDR3 DNA: TGTGCCACCAGCAGAGTATTAGGTCGGGCGTTCTATAATTCACCCCTCCACTTT.

This chain uses TRBV6-2 or TRBV6-3 with TRBJ2-3; TRBD2 agrees at 9 bases. CDR3 length: 14 amino acids. Germline V gives CDR1 MNHEY, CDR2 SVGEGT. The J segment lost 2 bases and the V segment lost 6 bases, leaving 3 bases of the junction unmatched. CDR3 loop: CASRRLAVTDTQYF. CDR3 in DNA: TGTGCCAGCAGACGACTAGCGGTCACAGATACGCAGTATTTT.

By proportion, this clonotype is medium-sized. This sequence joins TRBV7-2 and TRBJ2-5; 13 nucleotides match TRBD2. With 5 bases clipped from V and 4 bases from J, the junction kept 7 bases outside the gene matches. Germline CDR1 is SGHTA and CDR2 is FQGNSA. The CDR3 loop spans 16 amino acids. For the CDR3, the DNA is TGTGCCAGCAGCCCTCGGACTAGCGGGGGTTTAGAGACCCAGTACTTC. Translated, it gives CASSPRTSGGLETQYF.